This T cell receptor beta chain emerged from a study of T cell responses to AZD1222 COVID-19 vaccine. This clone was observed once. This CDR3 comprises 19 residues. CDR1 and CDR2 (germline): MDHEN, SYDVKM. The V and J ends lost 5 bases and 5 bases, in that order; junction bases with no gene match: 20. Sequencing used immunoSEQ multiplex PCR; TCRdb keeps in-frame clones, though not all of them. Of 150,000 to 200,000 clones in the sample, about 90% were seen once. The chain combines TRBV28 with TRBJ1-5, with 8 bases identical to TRBD1. This clonotype was sampled from an adult in good health. Sequenced material: peripheral blood, taken on day 0 of AZD1222 vaccination. The CDR3 here is CASSVIIVGQGPRDQPQHF. CDR3 coding DNA: TGTGCCAGCAGTGTTATCATAGTCGGACAGGGACCACGGGATCAGCCCCAGCATTTT. The complete variable domain, with remaining parts taken from reference TRBV28 and TRBJ1-5, reads DVKVTQSSRYLVKRTGEKVFLECVQDMDHENMFWYRQDPGLGLRLIYFSYDVKMKEKGDIPEGYSVSREKKERFSLILESASTNQTSMYLCASSVIIVGQGPRDQPQHFGDGTRLSIL.